These 6 T cell receptor beta chains originate from one sample sequenced in a study of cytomegalovirus exposure and HLA in healthy donors. Both 60 Vbeta primers and 13 Jbeta primers went into the PCR. The data were produced by immunoSEQ multiplex PCR, yet TCRdb's version contains in-frame clones alone and is incomplete. There are some 200,000 clones in the sample; approximately 81% occur only once, and about 2.5% lies in the top ten. The material sequenced was PBMCs. These receptors came from a woman aged 45-59 years in good health and CMV-seronegative.

This rearrangement joins TRBV30 to TRBJ1-1; the D gene is possibly TRBD1 (6 bases). The CDR3 consists of 13 residues. V lost 3 bases, J lost 3 bases, and 11 bases lay in between. In germline, CDR1 is GTSNPN, CDR2 SVGIG (reference sequence). The CDR3 region is CAWRHRVDTEAFF. The DNA for the CDR3 is TGTGCCTGGAGGCACAGGGTTGACACTGAAGCTTTCTTT.

This chain connects TRBV6-6 to TRBJ2-7; 8 bases fit TRBD2. Germline V gene sequence: CDR1 MNHNY, CDR2 SVGAGI (reference sequence). V was clipped by 6 bases and J by 5 bases; unmatched bases: 6. This CDR3 is 13 amino acids long. CDR3: CASSGGAANEQYF. The CDR3 nucleotides read TGTGCCAGCAGCGGGGGGGCGGCAAACGAGCAGTACTTC.

V gene TRBV19 combines with J gene TRBJ2-6; tentative D call: TRBD2 (5 bases). The CDR3 consists of 15 residues. V gave up 5 bases and J gave up 1 base, with 9 bases separating them. The germline V gene encodes CDR1 LNHDA and CDR2 SQIVND (reference sequence). The CDR3 sequence is CASSVLASGANVLTF. CDR3 nucleotide sequence: TGTGCCAGTAGTGTCCTAGCATCTGGGGCCAACGTCCTGACTTTC.

This clone was seen a few times. The rearrangement uses TRBV25-1 and TRBJ1-1; no definite D call. Germline V CDR1 and CDR2: MGHDK, SYGVNS. The V end lost 4 bases, the J end lost 1 base, and 13 bases lay between the germline ends. The CDR3 sequence is 15 residues long. This CDR3 reads CASSGNKGGNTEAFF. The CDR3 DNA reads as TGTGCCAGCAGTGGAAACAAAGGCGGGAACACTGAAGCTTTCTTT.

V is TRBV27 and J is TRBJ1-1, with 9 bases matching TRBD1. Germline assignment: CDR1 MNHEY and CDR2 SMNVEV (reference sequence). The CDR3 runs 16 residues. With 3 bases clipped from V and 4 bases from J, the junction kept 9 bases outside the gene matches. CDR3 protein: CASSFLGQGPSTEAFF. For the CDR3, the DNA is TGTGCCAGCAGTTTTTTGGGACAGGGTCCGAGCACTGAAGCTTTCTTT.

This clone was detected only once. V and J are TRBV19 and TRBJ2-7, with a possible D match to TRBD1 (5 bases). V was pared by 10 bases and J by 3 bases, with 19 bases between. This CDR3 comprises 14 residues. Germline CDR1 reads LNHDA; CDR2 reads SQIVND (reference sequence). CDR3 sequence reads: CATKRQSDFYEQYF. Written as DNA, the CDR3 is TGTGCCACTAAGAGACAGTCTGACTTCTACGAGCAGTACTTC.